A single sample is the source of the 18 T cell receptor beta chains below, sequenced in a study of blood T cell repertoires in COVID-19. The table came from immunoSEQ multiplex PCR; TCRdb's copy has only in-frame clones and leaves some out. The sample consists of tens of thousands of clones, about 92% of them appearing once. The sample consisted of peripheral blood. The receptors originated from a man between 45 and 60 years old with COVID-19, enrolled during active disease.

This clone was seen just once. The V gene is TRBV7-6, the J gene TRBJ2-3; no clear D. This CDR3 region has 15 residues. Germline CDR1 reads SGHVS; CDR2 reads FNYEAQ. V dropped 5 bases and J dropped 1 base, with 13 bases sitting between them. The CDR3 is CASSALRGGTDTQYF. The CDR3 DNA reads TGTGCCAGCAGCGCTCTTCGAGGAGGCACAGATACGCAGTATTTT.

This clone was counted only a few times. The chain's CDR3 is CASRSGQVAGYTF. The CDR3 nucleotides are TGTGCCAGCAGGAGTGGACAGGTTGCTGGCTACACCTTC. V gene TRBV5-6 combines with J gene TRBJ1-2, with 7 nucleotides matching TRBD1. V lost 5 bases and J lost 7; bases outside the gene matches: 8. This CDR3 spans 13 amino acids. Germline V CDR1 and CDR2: SGHDT, YYEEEE. The whole variable domain, remainder taken from reference TRBV5-6 and TRBJ1-2, is DAGVTQSPTHLIKTRGQQVTLRCSPKSGHDTVSWYQQALGQGPQFIFQYYEEEERQRGNFPDRFSGHQFPNYSSELNVNALLLGDSALYLCASRSGQVAGYTFGSGTRLTVV.

CDR3 protein: CASSEYYEQYF. The CDR3 coding sequence is TGTGCCAGCAGTGAGTACTACGAGCAGTACTTC. J is TRBJ2-7 and V is TRBV2; no clear D gene. Germline V CDR1 and CDR2: SNHLY, FYNNEI. This CDR3 contains 11 residues. Trimming shortened V by 3 bases and J by 3 bases, and 3 bases separated the two germline ends.

The V gene is TRBV7-2, the J gene TRBJ2-7, with 11 bases aligning to TRBD2. CDR3 length: 15 residues. Germline values: CDR1 SGHTA, CDR2 FQGNSA. V lost 5 bases and J lost 6; bases outside the gene matches: 9. Here the CDR3 DNA reads TGTGCCAGCAGCCCCCCGGGACTAGCGGCTGGCGAGCAGTACTTC. Encoded protein: CASSPPGLAAGEQYF.

V and J are TRBV28 and TRBJ1-4, with 7 bases that match TRBD1. CDR1 is MDHEN and CDR2 is SYDVKM in the germline V gene. The trim removed 5 bases at V and 7 bases at J, leaving 10 bases unmatched. The CDR3 length is 15 residues. The chain's CDR3 is CASSPYDRAPEKLFF. The CDR3 region has the DNA TGTGCCAGCAGTCCCTACGACAGGGCACCTGAAAAACTGTTTTTT.

The chain has TRBV7-9 and TRBJ2-2; weak D call: TRBD1 (6 bases). The length of the CDR3 is 16 residues. V gave up 5 bases and J gave up 2 bases, with 15 bases separating them. CDR1 is SEHNR, CDR2 FQNEAQ, per germline (reference sequence). The DNA for the CDR3 is TGTGCCAGCAGCAGCAACCGGGACACCAACACCGGGGAGCTGTTTTTT. Its protein is CASSSNRDTNTGELFF.

The chain joins TRBV7-9 to TRBJ1-2; D ambiguous. With 3 bases removed from V and 8 bases from J, the gap between germline ends came to 13 bases. CDR3 size: 13 residues. CDR1 and CDR2 from the germline V gene are SEHNR and FQNEAQ (reference sequence). The CDR3 nucleotides are TGTGCCAGCAGCTTGGCTGGCATCTTGGGCTACACCTTC. It yields the protein CASSLAGILGYTF.

The chain uses TRBV27 and TRBJ1-4, with TRBD1 matching over 7 bases. The CDR3 is 16 residues long. CDR1 and CDR2 from the germline V gene are MNHEY and SMNVEV (reference sequence). Unmatched junction bases numbered 11, after V lost 6 bases and J lost 4 bases. In nucleotides, the CDR3 is TGTGCCAGCAGCTACATACCGGGACAGAGTAATGAAAAACTGTTTTTT. As protein: CASSYIPGQSNEKLFF.

V and J are TRBV11-2 and TRBJ1-3, with D tentatively TRBD1 (6 bases). Germline V gene lookup returns CDR1 SGHAT and CDR2 FQNNGV. V lost 5 bases, J lost 0 bases, and 8 bases lay in between. CDR3 length equals 14 residues. CDR3 region: CASSQGSSGNTIYF. CDR3 in DNA: TGTGCCAGCAGCCAGGGGAGCTCTGGAAACACCATATATTTT.

This chain connects TRBV6-5 to TRBJ2-3, with D possibly being TRBD1 (5 bases). V dropped 6 bases and J dropped 2 bases, with 12 bases sitting between them. There are 14 residues in the CDR3. Germline-derived CDR1 and CDR2 are MNHEY and SVGAGI. CDR3 amino acids: CASRQQVATDTQYF. In nucleotides, the CDR3 is TGTGCCAGCAGGCAACAGGTAGCCACAGATACGCAGTATTTT.

V gene TRBV4-2 combines with J gene TRBJ1-5, with 11 bases matching TRBD1. V shed 1 base, J shed 6 bases, and the junction held 2 bases outside the gene matches. Germline V gene data show CDR1 as LGHNA and CDR2 as YNFKEQ. CDR3 length: 15 amino acids. CDR3 DNA sequence: TGTGCCAGCAGCCAAGGTGGACAGGGGGCTCAGCCCCAGCATTTT. Its translation: CASSQGGQGAQPQHF.

The chain couples TRBV3-1 (or the pseudogene TRBV3-2) to TRBJ2-7; the match to TRBD2 covers 10 bases. Germline CDR1 and CDR2: LGHDT and YNNKEL (reference sequence). J lost 4 bases, V lost 2 bases, and 5 bases had no gene match. CDR3 length: 15 residues. The CDR3 DNA follows: TGTGCCAGCAGCCAACTTATAGCGGGAGGTTACGAGCAGTACTTC. Its translation: CASSQLIAGGYEQYF.

The chain has TRBV9 and TRBJ1-2; tentatively, D is TRBD1 (6 bases). CDR1 SGDLS and CDR2 YYNGEE come from the germline V gene. The CDR3 is 13 residues long. V lost 5 bases and J 8 bases, leaving 16 bases between the germline ends. The CDR3 DNA sequence: TGTGCCAGCAGGCAACAGGGTAGGGGAGGCTACACCTTC. As protein: CASRQQGRGGYTF.

The V call is TRBV2, the J call TRBJ2-1; D is possibly TRBD2 (6 bases). Germline V gene data show CDR1 as SNHLY and CDR2 as FYNNEI. V shed 6 bases and J shed 3 bases, with 18 bases lying between them. This CDR3 has 16 residues. In DNA form, the CDR3 reads TGTGCCAGCAGCACCACTAGCCGAGGGTACTACAATGAGCAGTTCTTC. Protein: CASSTTSRGYYNEQFF.

CDR3 bases: TGTGCCAGCAGTTTCAGGGCGTCCACTGAAGCTTTCTTT. Protein product: CASSFRASTEAFF. The V and J genes are TRBV12-3 or TRBV12-4 and TRBJ1-1; perhaps TRBD1 as D (5 bases). The CDR3 sequence is 13 residues long. V lost 3 bases, J lost 4 bases, and 9 bases lay in between.

V is TRBV2 and J is TRBJ2-5; a weak D match, TRBD1 (5 bases). V was clipped by 0 bases and J by 4 bases, with 12 bases between them. The germline CDR1 and CDR2 sequences are SNHLY and FYNNEI. The CDR3 loop spans 15 amino acids. The CDR3 loop is CASSEAQGVGETQYF. The CDR3 bases are TGTGCCAGCAGTGAAGCTCAGGGCGTAGGAGAGACCCAGTACTTC.

The chain links TRBV28 to TRBJ2-7; 8 nucleotides line up with TRBD1. V trimming: 5 bases; J trimming: 2 bases; junction bases outside the gene matches: 2. Germline V CDR1 and CDR2: MDHEN, SYDVKM. The CDR3 sequence is 13 residues long. Here the CDR3 reads CASSRQGPYEQYF. As DNA, the CDR3 is TGTGCCAGCAGTCGACAGGGGCCCTACGAGCAGTACTTC.

This chain connects TRBV6-1 to TRBJ1-4, with D possibly being TRBD1 (5 bases). The CDR3 totals 16 residues. Trimming left V 2 bases short and J 6 bases short, with 16 bases between. Germline V CDR1 and CDR2: MNHNS, SASEGT. The DNA for the CDR3 is TGTGCCAGCAGTGAAACTGTCCGCGGGGGTTATGAAAAACTGTTTTTT. Its protein product is CASSETVRGGYEKLFF.